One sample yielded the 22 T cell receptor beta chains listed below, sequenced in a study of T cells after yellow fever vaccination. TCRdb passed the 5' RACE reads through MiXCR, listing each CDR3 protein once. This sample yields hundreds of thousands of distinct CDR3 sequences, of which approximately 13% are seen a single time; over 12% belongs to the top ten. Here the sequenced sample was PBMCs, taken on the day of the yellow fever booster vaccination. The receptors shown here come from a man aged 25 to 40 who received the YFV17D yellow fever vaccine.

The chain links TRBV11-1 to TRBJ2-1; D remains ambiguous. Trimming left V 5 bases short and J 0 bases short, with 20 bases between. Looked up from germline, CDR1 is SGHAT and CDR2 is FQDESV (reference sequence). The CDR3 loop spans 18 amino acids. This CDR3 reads CASSIVGRKPGSYNEQFF. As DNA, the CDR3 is TGTGCCAGCAGCATAGTAGGTCGAAAGCCCGGCTCCTACAATGAGCAGTTCTTC. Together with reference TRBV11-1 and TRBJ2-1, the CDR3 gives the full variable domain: EAEVAQSPRYKITEKSQAVAFWCDPISGHATLYWYRQILGQGPELLVQFQDESVVDDSQLPKDRFSAERLKGVDSTLKIQPAELGDSAMYLCASSIVGRKPGSYNEQFFGPGTRLTVL.

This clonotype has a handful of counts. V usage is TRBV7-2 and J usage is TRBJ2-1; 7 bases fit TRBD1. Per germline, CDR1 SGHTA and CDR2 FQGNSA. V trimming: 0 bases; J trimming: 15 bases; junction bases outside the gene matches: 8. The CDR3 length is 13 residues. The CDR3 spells CASSLADLTGRFF. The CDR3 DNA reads TGTGCCAGCAGCTTAGCAGACTTGACAGGGCGGTTCTTC.

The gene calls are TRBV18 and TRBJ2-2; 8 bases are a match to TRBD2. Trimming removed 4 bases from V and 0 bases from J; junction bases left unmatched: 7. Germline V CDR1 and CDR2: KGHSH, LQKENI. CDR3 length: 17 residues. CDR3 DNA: TGTGCCAGCTCACTTTCCCCTAGCGGGCCGAACACCGGGGAGCTGTTTTTT. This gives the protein CASSLSPSGPNTGELFF.

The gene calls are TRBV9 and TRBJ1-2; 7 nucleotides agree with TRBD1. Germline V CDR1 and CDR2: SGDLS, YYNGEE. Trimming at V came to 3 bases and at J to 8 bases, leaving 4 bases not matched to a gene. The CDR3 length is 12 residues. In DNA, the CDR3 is TGTGCCAGCAGCGGGGGACAGCTCGGCTACACCTTC. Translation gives CASSGGQLGYTF.

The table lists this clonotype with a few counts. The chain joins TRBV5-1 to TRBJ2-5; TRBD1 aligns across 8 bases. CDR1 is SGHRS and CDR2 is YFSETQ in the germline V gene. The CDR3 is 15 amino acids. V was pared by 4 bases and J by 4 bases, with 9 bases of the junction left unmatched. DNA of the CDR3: TGCGCCAGCAGCGCACGACAGGGGTGGCGAGAGACCCAGTACTTC. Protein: CASSARQGWRETQYF. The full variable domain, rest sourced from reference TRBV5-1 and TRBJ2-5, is KAGVTQTPRYLIKTRGQQVTLSCSPISGHRSVSWYQQTPGQGLQFLFEYFSETQRNKGNFPGRFSGRQFSNSRSEMNVSTLELGDSALYLCASSARQGWRETQYFGPGTRLLVL.

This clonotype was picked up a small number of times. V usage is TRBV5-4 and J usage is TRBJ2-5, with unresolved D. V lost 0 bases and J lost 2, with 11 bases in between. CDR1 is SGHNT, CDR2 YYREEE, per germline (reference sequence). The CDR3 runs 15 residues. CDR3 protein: CASSLAAPGQETQYF. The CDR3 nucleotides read TGTGCCAGCAGCTTGGCGGCGCCGGGTCAAGAGACCCAGTACTTC.

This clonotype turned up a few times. CDR3 sequence (DNA): TGTGCCAGCAGTGAAAGGTTCACTGAAGCTTTCTTT. This encodes CASSERFTEAFF. V usage is TRBV25-1 and J usage is TRBJ1-1; D not certain. Germline CDR1 is MGHDK and CDR2 is SYGVNS. The CDR3 has 12 amino acids. Trimming removed 2 bases from V and 4 bases from J, with 5 bases in between. The entire variable domain, with the rest obtained from reference TRBV25-1 and TRBJ1-1, is as follows: EADIYQTPRYLVIGTGKKITLECSQTMGHDKMYWYQQDPGMELHLIHYSYGVNSTEKGDLSSESTVSRIRTEHFPLTLESARPSHTSQYLCASSERFTEAFFGQGTRLTVV.

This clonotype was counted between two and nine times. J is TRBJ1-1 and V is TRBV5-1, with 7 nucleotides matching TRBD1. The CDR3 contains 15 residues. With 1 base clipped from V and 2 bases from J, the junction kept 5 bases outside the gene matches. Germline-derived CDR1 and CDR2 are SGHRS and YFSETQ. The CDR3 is CASSLSQGGNTEAFF. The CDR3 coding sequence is TGCGCCAGCAGCTTGTCGCAGGGGGGAAACACTGAAGCTTTCTTT.

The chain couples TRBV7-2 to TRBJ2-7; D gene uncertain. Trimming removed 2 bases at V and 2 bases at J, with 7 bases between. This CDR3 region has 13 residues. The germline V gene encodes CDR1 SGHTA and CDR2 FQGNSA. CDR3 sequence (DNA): TGTGCCAGCAGCTTAACCACACCCTACGAGCAGTACTTC. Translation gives CASSLTTPYEQYF.

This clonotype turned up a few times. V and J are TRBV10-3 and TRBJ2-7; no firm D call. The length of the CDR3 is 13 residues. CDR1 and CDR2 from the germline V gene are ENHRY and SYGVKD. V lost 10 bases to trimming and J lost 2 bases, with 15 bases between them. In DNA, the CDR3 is TGTGCCACCTCGGACCCGACACCCTACGAGCAGTACTTC. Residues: CATSDPTPYEQYF.

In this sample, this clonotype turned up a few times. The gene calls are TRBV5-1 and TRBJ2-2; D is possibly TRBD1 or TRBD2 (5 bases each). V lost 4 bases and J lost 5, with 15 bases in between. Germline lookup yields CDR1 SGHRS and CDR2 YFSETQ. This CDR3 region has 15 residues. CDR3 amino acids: CASSPGTVRTGELFF. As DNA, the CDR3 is TGCGCCAGCAGCCCCGGGACCGTTCGGACCGGGGAGCTGTTTTTT. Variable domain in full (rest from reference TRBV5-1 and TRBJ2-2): KAGVTQTPRYLIKTRGQQVTLSCSPISGHRSVSWYQQTPGQGLQFLFEYFSETQRNKGNFPGRFSGRQFSNSRSEMNVSTLELGDSALYLCASSPGTVRTGELFFGEGSRLTVL.

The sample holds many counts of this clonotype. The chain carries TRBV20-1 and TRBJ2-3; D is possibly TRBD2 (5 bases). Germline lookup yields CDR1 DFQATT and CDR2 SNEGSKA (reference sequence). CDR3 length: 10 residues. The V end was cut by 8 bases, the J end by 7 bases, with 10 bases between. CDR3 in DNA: TGCAGTCCGAGGGATTATACGCAGTATTTT. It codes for CSPRDYTQYF.

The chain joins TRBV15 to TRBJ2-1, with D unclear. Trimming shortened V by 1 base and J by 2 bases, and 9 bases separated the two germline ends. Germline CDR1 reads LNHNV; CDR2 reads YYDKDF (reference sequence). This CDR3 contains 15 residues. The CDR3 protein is CATSRGSIPYNEQFF. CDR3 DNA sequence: TGTGCCACCAGCAGAGGGAGTATCCCCTACAATGAGCAGTTCTTC.

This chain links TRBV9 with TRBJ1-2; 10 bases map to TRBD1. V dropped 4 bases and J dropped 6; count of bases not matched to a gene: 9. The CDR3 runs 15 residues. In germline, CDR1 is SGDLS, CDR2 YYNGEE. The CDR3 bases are TGTGCCAGCAGCCACCATCGGGACAGGGGTAATGGCTACACCTTC. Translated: CASSHHRDRGNGYTF.

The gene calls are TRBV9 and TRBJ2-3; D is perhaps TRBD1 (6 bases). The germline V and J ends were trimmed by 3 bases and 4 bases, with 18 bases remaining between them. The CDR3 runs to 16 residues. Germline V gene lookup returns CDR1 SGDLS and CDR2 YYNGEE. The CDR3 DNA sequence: TGTGCCAGCAGCGGGACCCGGGACAAAGCCCCAGATACGCAGTATTTT. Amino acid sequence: CASSGTRDKAPDTQYF.

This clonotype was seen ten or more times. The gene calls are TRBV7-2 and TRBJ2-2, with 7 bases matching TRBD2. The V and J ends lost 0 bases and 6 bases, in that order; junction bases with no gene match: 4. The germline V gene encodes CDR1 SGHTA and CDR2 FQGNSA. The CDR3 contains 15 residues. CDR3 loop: CASSLAGLDAGELFF. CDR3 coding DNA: TGTGCCAGCAGCTTAGCTGGACTAGACGCCGGGGAGCTGTTTTTT. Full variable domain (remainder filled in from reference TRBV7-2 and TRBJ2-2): GAGVSQSPSNKVTEKGKDVELRCDPISGHTALYWYRQSLGQGLEFLIYFQGNSAPDKSGLPSDRFSAERTGGSVSTLTIQRTQQEDSAVYLCASSLAGLDAGELFFGEGSRLTVL.

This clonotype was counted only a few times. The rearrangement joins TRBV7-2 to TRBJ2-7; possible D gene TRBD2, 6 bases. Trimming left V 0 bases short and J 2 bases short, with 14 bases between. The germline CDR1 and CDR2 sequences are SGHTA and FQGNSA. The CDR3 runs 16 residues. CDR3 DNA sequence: TGTGCCAGCAGCTTAGCGGGGTCTAGCGAGACCTACGAGCAGTACTTC. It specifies CASSLAGSSETYEQYF.

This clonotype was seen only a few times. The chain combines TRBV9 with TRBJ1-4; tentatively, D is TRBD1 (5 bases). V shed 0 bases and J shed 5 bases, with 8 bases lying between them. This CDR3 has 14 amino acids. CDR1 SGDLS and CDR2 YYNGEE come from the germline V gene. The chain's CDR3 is CASSVAPGNEKLFF. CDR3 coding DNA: TGTGCCAGCAGCGTAGCCCCAGGGAATGAAAAACTGTTTTTT.

CDR3 loop: CASSHATGAFF. In DNA, the CDR3 is TGTGCCAGCAGCCATGCCACGGGAGCTTTCTTT. The chain has TRBV14 and TRBJ1-1; D is unclear. The CDR3 covers 11 residues. With 3 bases removed from V and 10 bases from J, the gap between germline ends came to 9 bases. The germline V gene encodes CDR1 SGHDN and CDR2 FVKESK. Using reference TRBV14 and TRBJ1-1 for the parts outside the CDR3, the full variable domain is EAGVTQFPSHSVIEKGQTVTLRCDPISGHDNLYWYRRVMGKEIKFLLHFVKESKQDESGMPNNRFLAERTGGTYSTLKVQPAELEDSGVYFCASSHATGAFFGQGTRLTVV.

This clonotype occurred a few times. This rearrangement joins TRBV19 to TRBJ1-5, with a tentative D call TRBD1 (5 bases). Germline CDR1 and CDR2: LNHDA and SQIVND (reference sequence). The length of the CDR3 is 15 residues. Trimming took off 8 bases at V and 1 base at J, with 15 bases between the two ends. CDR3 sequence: CASGVSGGSNQPQHF. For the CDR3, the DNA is TGTGCCAGTGGGGTGTCGGGGGGAAGCAATCAGCCCCAGCATTTT.

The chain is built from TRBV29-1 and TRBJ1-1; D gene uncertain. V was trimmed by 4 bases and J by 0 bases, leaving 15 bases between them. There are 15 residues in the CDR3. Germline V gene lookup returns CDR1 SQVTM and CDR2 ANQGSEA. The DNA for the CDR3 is TGCAGCGTTGTGGGCATCGGAGGTTTGAACACTGAAGCTTTCTTT. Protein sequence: CSVVGIGGLNTEAFF.

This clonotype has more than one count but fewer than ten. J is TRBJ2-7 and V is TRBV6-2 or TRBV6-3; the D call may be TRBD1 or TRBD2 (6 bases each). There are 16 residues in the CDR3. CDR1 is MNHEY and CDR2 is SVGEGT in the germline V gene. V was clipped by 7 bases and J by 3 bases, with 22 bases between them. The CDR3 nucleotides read TGTGCCAGCAATCCTTTGGTCGGGGGCGAATACTACGAGCAGTACTTC. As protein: CASNPLVGGEYYEQYF.